This note documents a single TCR beta chain sequence. Its antigen is undetermined. With V trimmed by 4 bases and J by 6 bases, 5 bases remained unmatched. Germline V gene sequence: CDR1 MGHDK, CDR2 SYGVNS. The CDR3 length is 14 residues. The data belong to a study of shared clonotypes between healthy human individuals. Assay: immunoSEQ multiplex PCR; the TCRdb copy retains only in-frame clones and omits some. The sample has over 2 million clones, 85% to 95% seen once. Study-wide results and caveats: A small donor pool kept down the genetic and exposure-history diversity that was represented. Sampling included only blood; tissue repertoires likely differ. What naive subsets generally showed was a larger estimated richness than memory subsets showed.

This receptor was taken from a man aged 18 to 30 in good health. Some clones in this sample may be carry-over from other donors' samples. Sequencing was carried out using naive CD4+ T cells from PBMCs. Subset specified: CD45RA+ positively selected. The chain links TRBV25-1 to TRBJ2-7; 11 positions match TRBD1. The CDR3 DNA is TGTGCCAGCAGTGGGGGGACAGGGGGACGCGAGCAGTACTTC. Protein: CASSGGTGGREQYF.